A selection of T cell receptor beta chains follows, all from one sample in a study of blood T cells in healthy people across ages. TCRdb recomputed calls from the 5' RACE reads with MiXCR, one row per CDR3 protein. Of 1.5 million to 2 million distinct CDR3 sequences in the sample, roughly 30% were seen once. Source material: blood. The origin of the receptors is a woman in her twenties or thirties in good health. Both conserved end residues are trimmed from each CDR3.

v_call	j_call	cdr3_aa
TRBV7-3	TRBJ2-1	ASSIDPYSYNEQF
TRBV18	TRBJ1-1	ASSPDGGQNTEAF
TRBV7-2	TRBJ1-1	ASSLALRVSGTEAF
TRBV6-5	TRBJ1-2	ASSASGANYGYT
TRBV29-1	TRBJ2-2	SVGLTNTGELF
TRBV27	TRBJ2-7	ASSQGPDIGLYEQY
TRBV7-8	TRBJ2-3	ASSLKRQSTDTQY
TRBV5-1	TRBJ1-6	ASSLSSVGNSPLH
TRBV28	TRBJ2-7	ASRPDRGEQY
TRBV5-1	TRBJ2-1	ASSLVLAGTNEQF
TRBV20-1	NA	NALTSGRHNEQY
TRBV5-1	TRBJ2-1	ASSLAQNEQF
TRBV10-3	TRBJ2-7	AISESGGGAYEQY
TRBV11-2	TRBJ2-1	ASSLEGPRVDPYNEQF
TRBV5-1	TRBJ1-4	ASSYYRVRTNEKLF
TRBV3-1	TRBJ2-5	ASSQMTGDKDTQY
TRBV11-2	TRBJ2-5	ASSLSPEGETQY
TRBV20-1	TRBJ2-7	SARDPSGRDEQY
TRBV3-1	TRBJ2-7	ASSQDEVILNEQY
TRBV20-1	TRBJ2-6	SASRGSSGANVLT
TRBV7-9	TRBJ2-5	ASSIETQY
TRBV12-3/TRBV12-4	TRBJ1-1	ASSPGPNAEAF
TRBV12-3/TRBV12-4	TRBJ1-4	ASSLSEKLF
TRBV12-3/TRBV12-4	TRBJ2-2	ASSEPGVGELF
TRBV20-1	TRBJ1-5	SARDLSEGGQPQH